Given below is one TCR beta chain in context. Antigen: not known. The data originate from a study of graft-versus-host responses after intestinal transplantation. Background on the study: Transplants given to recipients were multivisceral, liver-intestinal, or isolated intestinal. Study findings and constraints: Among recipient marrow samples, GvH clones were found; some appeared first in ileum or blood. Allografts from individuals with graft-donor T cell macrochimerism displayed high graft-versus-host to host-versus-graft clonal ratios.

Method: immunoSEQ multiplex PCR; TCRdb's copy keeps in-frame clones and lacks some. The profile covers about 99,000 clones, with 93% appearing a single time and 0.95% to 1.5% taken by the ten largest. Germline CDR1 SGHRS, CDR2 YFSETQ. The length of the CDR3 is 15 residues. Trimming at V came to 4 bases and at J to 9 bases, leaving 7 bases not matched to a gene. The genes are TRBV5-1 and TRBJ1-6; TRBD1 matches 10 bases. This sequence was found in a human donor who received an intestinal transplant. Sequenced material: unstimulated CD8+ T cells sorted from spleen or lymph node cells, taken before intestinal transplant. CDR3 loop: CASSPGTGEGSPLHF. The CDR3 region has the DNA TGCGCCAGCAGCCCTGGGACAGGGGAGGGTTCACCCCTCCACTTT. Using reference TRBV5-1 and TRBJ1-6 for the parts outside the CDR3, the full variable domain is KAGVTQTPRYLIKTRGQQVTLSCSPISGHRSVSWYQQTPGQGLQFLFEYFSETQRNKGNFPGRFSGRQFSNSRSEMNVSTLELGDSALYLCASSPGTGEGSPLHFGNGTRLTVT.